Listed below are T cell receptor beta chains from one sample, sequenced in a study of shared clonotypes between healthy human individuals. Clones were sequenced by immunoSEQ multiplex PCR, and TCRdb holds only the in-frame ones, with some missing. The sample has 2 million to 2.5 million clones; more than 90% are singletons. The sequenced sample was naive CD4+ T cells sorted from blood. The receptors stem from a man between 18 and 29 years old in good health. Both conserved end residues are part of each CDR3. A D gene is named only where the DNA matches it firmly. The listing skips clone size in some rows; elsewhere it reads once, few, many or a size class.

clone_size j_call d_call v_call cdr3_length cdr3_nt cdr3_aa
- TRBJ1-5 - TRBV27 13 TGTGCCAGCAGCTTTACAGGAAATCAGCCCCAGCATTTT CASSFTGNQPQHF
- TRBJ1-5 TRBD1 TRBV30 15 TGTGCCTGGAGTGGAGGGACAGGGAGAAATCAGCCCCAGCATTTT CAWSGGTGRNQPQHF
- TRBJ2-7 TRBD1 TRBV11-2 15 TGTGCCAGCAGGTCCCACGGACAGGGCTCCTACGAGCAGTACTTC CASRSHGQGSYEQYF
- TRBJ1-6 - TRBV6-1 16 TGTGCCAGCAGTCAAGTCAGGCCCTCCTATAATTCACCCCTCCACTTT CASSQVRPSYNSPLHF
once TRBJ2-1 - TRBV6-4 15 TGTGCCAGCAAGCTATACCACAGCACCTACAATGAGCAGTTCTTC CASKLYHSTYNEQFF
- TRBJ2-7 TRBD2 TRBV5-1 18 TGCGCCAGCAGCTTAGGGACTAGCGGGAGGCCTTTAGCCTACGAGCAGTACTTC CASSLGTSGRPLAYEQYF
- TRBJ2-5 TRBD1 TRBV19 13 TGTGCCAGTAGTGGACAGGGGCGGGAGACCCAGTACTTC CASSGQGRETQYF
- TRBJ2-2 - TRBV18 12 TGTGCCAGCTCACCGCGTACCGGGGAGCTGTTTTTT CASSPRTGELFF
- TRBJ2-4 TRBD1 TRBV7-8 15 TGTGCCAGCAGCACACAGGGGGCTGTCAAAAACATTCAGTACTTC CASSTQGAVKNIQYF
- TRBJ1-2 - TRBV28 13 TGTGCCAGCAGATTTACAGAGTACTATGGCTACACCTTC CASRFTEYYGYTF
- TRBJ2-5 - TRBV5-8 15 TGTGCCAGCAGCTCCAGGGGCCGGGAAGGAGAGACCCAGTACTTC CASSSRGREGETQYF
- TRBJ1-6 TRBD1 TRBV9 14 TGTGCCAGCAGCGGACAGGGTGTTAGTTCACCCCTCCACTTT CASSGQGVSSPLHF
- TRBJ2-5 TRBD2 TRBV2 16 TGTGCCAGCAGTAAGGGACTAGCGGGGGGCGGGGAGACCCAGTACTTC CASSKGLAGGGETQYF
- TRBJ2-7 - TRBV7-2 13 TGTGCCAGCAGCTTAGGTTCGGGCTACGAGCAGTACTTC CASSLGSGYEQYF
- TRBJ2-3 - TRBV4-3 13 TGCGCCAGCAGCCAAGGGTTTTCTCTTACGCAGTATTTT CASSQGFSLTQYF
- TRBJ1-2 - TRBV28 12 TGTGCCAGCAGACAGACGGCTTATGGCTACACCTTC CASRQTAYGYTF
- TRBJ2-3 TRBD2 TRBV28 16 TGTGCCAGCAGTTTGTCGCCTAGCGGGGTCCGAGATACGCAGTATTTT CASSLSPSGVRDTQYF
- TRBJ2-7 - TRBV30 14 TGTGCCTGGAGTGTCTGGCGTCTGGGCTACGAGCAGTACTTC CAWSVWRLGYEQYF
- TRBJ2-3 TRBD1 TRBV10-2 18 TGCGCCAGCAGTGAAGGGAGTCTAAGGGGACAGGGACCCGATACGCAGTATTTT CASSEGSLRGQGPDTQYF
- TRBJ2-1 - TRBV4-3 14 TGCGCCAGCAGCCAAGATACGGTTGGCAATGAGCAGTTCTTC CASSQDTVGNEQFF
- TRBJ2-5 - TRBV7-9 15 TGTGCCAGCAGCTTAGCGCTATGGGAGGCCGAGACCCAGTACTTC CASSLALWEAETQYF
- TRBJ2-7 - TRBV27 15 TGTGCCAGCATGGCTTGGGGGGGGGCTTCCTACGAGCAGTACTTC CASMAWGGASYEQYF
once TRBJ2-7 - TRBV9 14 TGTGCCAGCAGCTCTAGGGGGGAAGGCGGTGAGCAGTACTTC CASSSRGEGGEQYF
- TRBJ2-4 TRBD2 TRBV5-1 17 TGCGCCAGCAGCTTGGAATTGTCTAGCGGGAGGGCAAACATTCAGTACTTC CASSLELSSGRANIQYF
once TRBJ1-2 - TRBV11-1 15 TGTGCCAGCAGCTTAGCGTACGGGGGTCGTATTGGCTACACCTTC CASSLAYGGRIGYTF
- TRBJ1-1 TRBD1 TRBV19 14 TGTGCCAGTAGTACCCAGACAGGGGGCGCTGAAGCTTTCTTT CASSTQTGGAEAFF
- TRBJ1-3 - TRBV13 14 TGTGCCAGCAGCTTAAGGGTCTCTGGAAACACCATATATTTT CASSLRVSGNTIYF
- TRBJ2-7 - TRBV4-1 13 TGCGCCAGCAGCCAGCAGTCCTGGTACGAGCAGTACTTC CASSQQSWYEQYF
- TRBJ2-7 - TRBV10-2 12 TGCGCCAGCAGTGACAGCCACTACGAGCAGTACTTC CASSDSHYEQYF
- TRBJ2-7 - TRBV7-6 17 TGTGCCAGCAGCTTAGCTCCTGGAATTCTCCAGGGGGGCGAGCAGTACTTC CASSLAPGILQGGEQYF
- TRBJ2-7 TRBD1 TRBV13 14 TGTGCCAGCAGCTTCGGACAGGGTCCCCTCGAGCAGTACTTC CASSFGQGPLEQYF
- TRBJ1-1 TRBD1 TRBV7-9 16 TGTGCCAGCAGCTCGGACCAGACAGGGAGGGACACTGAAGCTTTCTTT CASSSDQTGRDTEAFF
- TRBJ2-2 TRBD1 TRBV18 14 TGTGCCAGCTCTACGCACAGGGGCGGCGGGGAGCTGTTTTTT CASSTHRGGGELFF
- TRBJ2-7 - TRBV18 14 TGTGCCAGCTCACCAAGGGGGGCAGTCTACGAGCAGTACTTC CASSPRGAVYEQYF
- TRBJ1-1 - TRBV7-3 14 TGTGCCAGCACCGTAGGGGGGATAAACACTGAAGCTTTCTTT CASTVGGINTEAFF
- TRBJ2-1 - TRBV6-6 11 TGTGCCAGCAGTAAAGCGGATGAGCAGTTCTTC CASSKADEQFF
- TRBJ1-5 - TRBV19 14 TGTGCCAGTAGGATGGGACCGATCAATCAGCCCCAGCATTTT CASRMGPINQPQHF
- TRBJ1-2 - TRBV28 13 TGTGCCAGCAGTTTATACCCCATGGGGGGCTACACCTTC CASSLYPMGGYTF
- TRBJ2-2 - TRBV6-5 14 TGTGCCAGCAGTTATCTGGGGGGCACCGGGGAGCTGTTTTTT CASSYLGGTGELFF
- TRBJ2-1 - TRBV28 15 TGTGCCAGCAGCGCCCAGGGAGGCTCCTACAATGAGCAGTTCTTC CASSAQGGSYNEQFF
- TRBJ1-6 - TRBV30 13 TGTGCCTGGAGTGTACAAAATAATTCACCCCTCCACTTT CAWSVQNNSPLHF
- TRBJ1-5 TRBD1 TRBV7-6 14 TGTGCCAGCAGCCATGGACAGGGTAGTCAGCCCCAGCATTTT CASSHGQGSQPQHF
- TRBJ2-1 TRBD1 TRBV7-2 16 TGTGCCAGCAGCTTAGGGACAGGGGGGAAATACAATGAGCAGTTCTTC CASSLGTGGKYNEQFF
once TRBJ2-2 TRBD1 TRBV2 16 TGTGCCAGCTTATGGCGACAGGGTGGGAACACCGGGGAGCTGTTTTTT CASLWRQGGNTGELFF
- TRBJ2-5 TRBD2 TRBV4-2 15 TGTGCCAGCAGCCAAGGAGACGGGGGGGCGAAGACCCAGTACTTC CASSQGDGGAKTQYF
once TRBJ2-7 - TRBV18 14 TGTGCCAGCTCACCAAACATTGGAGCCTACGAGCAGTACTTC CASSPNIGAYEQYF
- TRBJ2-2 TRBD1 TRBV28 19 TGTGCCAGCAGTTTCTCCGCATTGGGGCAGGGGGCGGCCACCGGGGAGCTGTTTTTT CASSFSALGQGAATGELFF
- TRBJ2-6 - TRBV5-1 14 TGCGCCAGCAGCTTGCTCCCTGGGGCCAACGTCCTGACTTTC CASSLLPGANVLTF
once TRBJ2-2 TRBD1 TRBV5-4 14 TGTGCCAGCAGCTCGGGACAGCAAACCGGGGAGCTGTTTTTT CASSSGQQTGELFF
- TRBJ2-1 - TRBV5-6 14 TGTGCCAGCAGCCCCGGGACAATCTACAATGAGCAGTTCTTC CASSPGTIYNEQFF
- TRBJ2-7 - TRBV7-2 13 TGTGCCAGCAGCTTAAGATCCCCTGGCGAGCAGTACTTC CASSLRSPGEQYF
- TRBJ1-6 - TRBV30 14 TGTGCCTGGAGACCCAACCGTGGAAATTCACCCCTCCACTTT CAWRPNRGNSPLHF
- TRBJ1-1 - TRBV5-1 13 TGCGCCAGCAGCTTACAGGGAGCATATGAAGCTTTCTTT CASSLQGAYEAFF
once TRBJ2-1 TRBD2 TRBV29-1 13 TGCAGCCTTGGTAGCGGGCGTCACAATGAGCAGTTCTTC CSLGSGRHNEQFF
- TRBJ1-4 - TRBV15 14 TGTGCCACCAGCAGAGAGGCTATAGGCGAAAAACTGTTTTTT CATSREAIGEKLFF
- TRBJ2-2 - TRBV28 16 TGTGCCAGCCTCGCATCCCCCGGGATGGGGTCCGGGGAGCTGTTTTTT CASLASPGMGSGELFF
- TRBJ1-1 - TRBV18 14 TGTGCCAGCTCCATTCAGGGGCAGGGTACTGAAGCTTTCTTT CASSIQGQGTEAFF
once TRBJ2-3 TRBD1 TRBV6-5 15 TGTGCCAGCAGCACGGAGGACAGGGGCACAGATACGCAGTATTTT CASSTEDRGTDTQYF